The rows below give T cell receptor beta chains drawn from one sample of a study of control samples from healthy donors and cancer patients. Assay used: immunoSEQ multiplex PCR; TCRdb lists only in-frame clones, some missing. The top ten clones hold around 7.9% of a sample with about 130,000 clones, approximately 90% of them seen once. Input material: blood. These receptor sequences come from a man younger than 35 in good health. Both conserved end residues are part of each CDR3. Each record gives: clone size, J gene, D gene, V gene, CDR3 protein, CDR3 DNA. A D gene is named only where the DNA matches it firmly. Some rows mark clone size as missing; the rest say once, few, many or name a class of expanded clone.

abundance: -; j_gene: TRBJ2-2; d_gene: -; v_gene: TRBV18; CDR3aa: CASSPPVRNTGELFF; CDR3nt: TGTGCCAGCTCACCACCGGTAAGGAACACCGGGGAGCTGTTTTTT
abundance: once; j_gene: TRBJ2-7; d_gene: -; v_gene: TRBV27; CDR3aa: CASSRTALGTYEQYF; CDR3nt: TGTGCCAGCAGCCGGACAGCCCTTGGAACCTACGAGCAGTACTTC
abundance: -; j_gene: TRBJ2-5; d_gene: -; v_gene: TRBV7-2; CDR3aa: CASSLEAVVIETQYF; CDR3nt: TGTGCCAGCAGCTTAGAGGCGGTGGTTATAGAGACCCAGTACTTC
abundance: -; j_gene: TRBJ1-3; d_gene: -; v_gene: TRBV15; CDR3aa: CATSRDPGAGNTIYF; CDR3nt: TGTGCCACCAGCAGAGATCCCGGGGCTGGAAACACCATATATTTT
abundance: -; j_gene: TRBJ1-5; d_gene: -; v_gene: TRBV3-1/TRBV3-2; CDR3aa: CASSQDNQPQHF; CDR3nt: TGTGCCAGCAGCCAAGATAATCAGCCCCAGCATTTT
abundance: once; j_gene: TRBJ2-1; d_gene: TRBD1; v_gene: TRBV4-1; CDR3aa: CASSLVGGFYNEQFF; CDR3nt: TGCGCCAGCAGCCTGGTAGGGGGCTTCTACAATGAGCAGTTCTTC
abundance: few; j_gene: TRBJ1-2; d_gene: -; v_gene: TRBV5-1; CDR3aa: CASSPADIGGYTF; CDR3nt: TGCGCCAGCAGCCCCGCAGATATTGGTGGCTACACCTTC
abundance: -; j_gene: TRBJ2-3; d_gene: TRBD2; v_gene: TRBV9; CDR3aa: CASSRSRGGTDTQYF; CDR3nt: TGTGCCAGCAGCCGTAGCCGGGGGGGCACAGATACGCAGTATTTT
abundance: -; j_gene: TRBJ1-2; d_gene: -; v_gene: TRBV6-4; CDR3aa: CASSDSVGVPGYTF; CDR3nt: TGTGCCAGCAGTGACTCAGTTGGGGTTCCTGGCTACACCTTC
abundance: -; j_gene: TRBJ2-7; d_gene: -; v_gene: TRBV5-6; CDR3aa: CASSLALGGGLYEQYF; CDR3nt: TGTGCCAGCAGCTTGGCCCTCGGAGGAGGGCTATACGAGCAGTACTTC
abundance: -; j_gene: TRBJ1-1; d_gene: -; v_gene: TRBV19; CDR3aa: CASSMWGPNTEAFF; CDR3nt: TGTGCCAGTAGTATGTGGGGGCCCAACACTGAAGCTTTCTTT
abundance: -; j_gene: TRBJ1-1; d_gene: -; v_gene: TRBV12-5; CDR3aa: CASGLVPGFMNTEAFF; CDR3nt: TGTGCTAGTGGTTTGGTACCAGGATTCATGAACACTGAAGCTTTCTTT
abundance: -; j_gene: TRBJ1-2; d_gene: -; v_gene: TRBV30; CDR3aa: CASFEYPARGYTF; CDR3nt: TGTGCCTCATTCGAGTACCCCGCCAGGGGCTACACCTTC
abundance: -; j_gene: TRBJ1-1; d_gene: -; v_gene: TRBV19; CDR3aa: CASSIREAGEAFF; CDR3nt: TGTGCCAGTAGTATTCGGGAAGCGGGTGAAGCTTTCTTT
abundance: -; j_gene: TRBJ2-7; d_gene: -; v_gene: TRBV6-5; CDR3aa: CASSDSTGPSYEQYF; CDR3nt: TGTGCCAGCAGTGACTCCACTGGACCCTCCTACGAGCAGTACTTC
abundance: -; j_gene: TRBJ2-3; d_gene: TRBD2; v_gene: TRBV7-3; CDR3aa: CASSLIAGTSGFTDTQYF; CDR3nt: TGTGCCAGCAGCTTAATCGCCGGGACTAGCGGTTTCACAGATACGCAGTATTTT
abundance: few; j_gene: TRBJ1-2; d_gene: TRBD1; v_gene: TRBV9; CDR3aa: CASSGRDSALGSYGYTF; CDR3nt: TGTGCCAGCAGCGGCCGGGACAGTGCCCTAGGATCCTATGGCTACACCTTC